These 28 T cell receptor beta chains share one sample of origin, sequenced in a study of shared clonotypes between healthy human individuals. Clones were sequenced by immunoSEQ multiplex PCR, and TCRdb holds only the in-frame ones, with some missing. This sample has approximately 110,000 clones, with 67% found just once. Source material: memory CD8+ T cells sorted from blood. The subset: CD45RO+ cells pooled with CCR7-negative TemRA cells. The origin of the receptors is a woman aged 25-40 years in good health.

This clone has only a few counts. V and J are TRBV5-1 and TRBJ1-1; D remains unclear. Trimming removed 0 bases at V and 1 base at J, with 10 bases between. Germline V CDR1 and CDR2: SGHRS, YFSETQ. This CDR3 has 15 residues. CDR3 sequence reads: CASSLEGRPNTEAFF. The CDR3 DNA sequence: TGCGCCAGCAGCTTGGAGGGCAGACCGAACACTGAAGCTTTCTTT. The full variable domain, in which reference TRBV5-1 and TRBJ1-1 provide the parts outside the CDR3, is KAGVTQTPRYLIKTRGQQVTLSCSPISGHRSVSWYQQTPGQGLQFLFEYFSETQRNKGNFPGRFSGRQFSNSRSEMNVSTLELGDSALYLCASSLEGRPNTEAFFGQGTRLTVV.

The rearrangement links TRBV29-1 to TRBJ2-1; possible D gene TRBD1, 5 bases. Per germline, CDR1 SQVTM and CDR2 ANQGSEA. The CDR3 consists of 14 residues. Trimming removed 6 bases at V and 5 bases at J, with 17 bases between. CDR3 residues: CSVQGINTDNEQFF. DNA of the CDR3: TGCAGCGTCCAGGGTATTAACACCGACAATGAGCAGTTCTTC.

The chain uses TRBV7-2 and TRBJ2-7; 9 bases line up with TRBD1. Per germline, CDR1 SGHTA and CDR2 FQGNSA. The CDR3 has 15 amino acids. Trimming cost V 5 bases and J 6 bases; bases outside gene matches: 11. The CDR3 bases are TGTGCCAGCAGCGTCCCCGGGACAGGGATAGGCGAGCAGTACTTC. It specifies CASSVPGTGIGEQYF.

V usage is TRBV10-1 and J usage is TRBJ2-7, with a weak D call TRBD1 (5 bases). With 8 bases removed from V and 2 bases from J, the gap between germline ends came to 13 bases. The CDR3 contains 13 residues. CDR1 is WNHNN, CDR2 SYGVQD, per germline (reference sequence). CDR3 sequence: CASWYRRAYEQYF. The CDR3 nucleotides are TGCGCCAGCTGGTACAGGCGAGCCTACGAGCAGTACTTC.

This chain joins TRBV5-1 and TRBJ2-7; TRBD1 agrees at 10 bases. Germline lookup yields CDR1 SGHRS and CDR2 YFSETQ. This CDR3 is built from 14 residues. V shed 7 bases and J 0 bases; nucleotides not matched to a gene: 4. The CDR3 DNA sequence: TGCGCCAGCCGCCGGGACAGGGGCTCCTACGAGCAGTACTTC. As protein: CASRRDRGSYEQYF.

This clone came up a few times. This chain uses TRBV19 with TRBJ2-1, with D possibly called TRBD1 or TRBD2 (6 bases each). V was clipped by 7 bases and J by 7 bases, with 17 bases between them. Germline V lookup: CDR1 LNHDA, CDR2 SQIVND (reference sequence). The CDR3 has 14 amino acids. The CDR3 nucleotides read TGTGCCAGTATAGGGGGTATCAGCGGGAATGAGCAGTTCTTC. Its translation is CASIGGISGNEQFF.

This clone was seen a few times. The chain employs TRBV30 and TRBJ2-7, with TRBD1 matching over 9 bases. This CDR3 is built from 13 residues. The trim removed 2 bases at V and 5 bases at J, leaving 4 bases unmatched. CDR1 GTSNPN and CDR2 SVGIG come from the germline V gene (reference sequence). CDR3 residues: CAWSQGQGNEQYF. CDR3 bases: TGTGCCTGGAGTCAAGGACAGGGGAACGAGCAGTACTTC.

V usage is TRBV28 and J usage is TRBJ2-7; D not certain. This CDR3 region has 15 residues. CDR1 and CDR2 (germline): MDHEN, SYDVKM. V was pared by 6 bases and J by 0 bases, with 15 bases between. For the CDR3, the DNA is TGTGCCAGCAGCCCGTGGCGGCCTAGCTCCTACGAGCAGTACTTC. Translation: CASSPWRPSSYEQYF.

This chain links TRBV18 with TRBJ2-7; D may be TRBD1 (6 bases). The CDR3 covers 14 residues. CDR1 is KGHSH and CDR2 is LQKENI in the germline V gene. V shed 1 base and J shed 3 bases, with 10 bases lying between them. The CDR3 reads CASSPRGHGYEQYF. The CDR3, as DNA: TGTGCCAGCTCACCACGGGGACACGGCTACGAGCAGTACTTC.

This clone was picked up a small number of times. This rearrangement joins TRBV29-1 to TRBJ2-1; TRBD1 matches at 12 bases. With 4 bases clipped from V and 7 bases from J, the junction kept 11 bases outside the gene matches. Germline loops: CDR1 SQVTM, CDR2 ANQGSEA. This CDR3 comprises 16 residues. The CDR3 DNA is TGCAGCGTTGTCCTAGGGGACAGGGGGCAGTGGAATGAGCAGTTCTTC. It codes for CSVVLGDRGQWNEQFF.

This chain uses TRBV28 with TRBJ2-7, with TRBD1 as a possible D gene (6 bases). The CDR3 is 14 amino acids. Germline CDR1 is MDHEN and CDR2 is SYDVKM. V dropped 4 bases and J dropped 2 bases, with 12 bases sitting between them. DNA for the CDR3: TGTGCCAGCAGTTCTACAGGGCGGCCCTACGAGCAGTACTTC. Translation: CASSSTGRPYEQYF.

The chain joins TRBV5-6 to TRBJ1-1; D may be TRBD1 (6 bases). Between the trimmed V and J ends, which lost 0 bases and 8 bases, there was a span of 8 bases. This CDR3 comprises 12 residues. The germline V gene encodes CDR1 SGHDT and CDR2 YYEEEE. CDR3 in amino acids: CASSLVGGEAFF. CDR3 in DNA: TGTGCCAGCAGCTTGGTAGGGGGAGAAGCTTTCTTT.

The V gene is TRBV30, the J gene TRBJ2-5; TRBD2 aligns across 13 bases. The DNA matches TRBJ2-7 better at its end, which makes the J call doubtful. Germline CDR1 and CDR2: GTSNPN and SVGIG (reference sequence). The CDR3 runs 15 residues. CDR3 in DNA: TGTGCCTGGATCCCTGGGACTAGCGGGACCAACGAGCAGTACTTC. It encodes CAWIPGTSGTNEQYF.

V is TRBV29-1 and J is TRBJ2-7, with TRBD1 as a possible D gene (5 bases). In germline, CDR1 is SQVTM, CDR2 ANQGSEA. The CDR3 covers 13 residues. The V gene lost 4 bases and the J gene lost 3 bases, with 13 bases spanning the gap. The CDR3 loop reads CSVASGPDYEQYF. As DNA, the CDR3 is TGCAGCGTTGCTTCAGGGCCCGACTACGAGCAGTACTTC.

The rearrangement links TRBV28 to TRBJ2-1; 7 positions match TRBD2. Germline CDR1 reads MDHEN; CDR2 reads SYDVKM. The CDR3 extends over 14 amino acids. The junction had 5 bases not matched to a gene; V was cut back by 3 bases and J by 6 bases. The CDR3 DNA is TGTGCCAGCAGTTTCGGGGGGAGTCGCAATGAGCAGTTCTTC. It codes for CASSFGGSRNEQFF.

V usage is TRBV27 and J usage is TRBJ2-1, with D possibly matching TRBD2 (5 bases). The V end was cut by 2 bases, the J end by 4 bases, with 18 bases between. The CDR3 has 17 amino acids. Germline V gene sequence: CDR1 MNHEY, CDR2 SMNVEV (reference sequence). DNA of the CDR3: TGTGCCAGCAGTTTAACTAGGATCTTGGGGTCATACAATGAGCAGTTCTTC. Translation gives CASSLTRILGSYNEQFF.

The chain uses TRBV5-8 and TRBJ1-2, with 10 nucleotides matching TRBD1. The CDR3 loop spans 16 amino acids. V was pared by 4 bases and J by 4 bases, with 10 bases of the junction left unmatched. Looked up from germline, CDR1 is SGHTS and CDR2 is YDEGEE. The CDR3 coding sequence is TGTGCCAGCAGCACCGGGACAGGGGCTGGGATCTATGGCTACACCTTC. Translated: CASSTGTGAGIYGYTF.

The genes are TRBV28 and TRBJ1-1; TRBD1 aligns across 9 bases. This CDR3 comprises 17 residues. Unmatched junction bases numbered 10, after V lost 5 bases and J lost 0 bases. Looked up from germline, CDR1 is MDHEN and CDR2 is SYDVKM. The CDR3 coding sequence is TGTGCCAGCAGTCTGCGCCGGGACAGGGATCTGAACACTGAAGCTTTCTTT. Amino acid sequence: CASSLRRDRDLNTEAFF.

This chain links TRBV27 with TRBJ2-2; 9 nucleotides agree with TRBD1. J was trimmed by 5 bases and V by 6 bases; bases with no gene match: 1. Germline V gene data show CDR1 as MNHEY and CDR2 as SMNVEV (reference sequence). The CDR3 contains 13 residues. CDR3 nucleotide sequence: TGTGCCAGCAGAGGGACAGGGACCGGGGAGCTGTTTTTT. Residues: CASRGTGTGELFF.

In this sample, this clone turned up a few times. The J gene is TRBJ1-2, the V gene TRBV4-1; D is ambiguous. Germline V gives CDR1 MGHRA, CDR2 YSYEKL. The CDR3 has 15 amino acids. The V end was cut by 0 bases, the J end by 4 bases, with 12 bases between. As DNA, the CDR3 is TGCGCCAGCAGCCAAGACGGGTGGAACTCCTATGGCTACACCTTC. It translates to CASSQDGWNSYGYTF.

V and J are TRBV6-1 and TRBJ2-2; 9 bases are shared with TRBD2. Germline trimming cut 4 bases from V and 5 bases from J; bases unmatched to any gene: 2. Germline loops: CDR1 MNHNS, CDR2 SASEGT. The CDR3 is 14 amino acids. In nucleotides, the CDR3 is TGTGCCAGCAGTGGGCTAGCGGGGACCGGGGAGCTGTTTTTT. This sequence encodes CASSGLAGTGELFF.

This chain connects TRBV5-8 to TRBJ2-1, with 8 nucleotides matching TRBD2. The CDR3 contains 15 residues. V gave up 5 bases and J gave up 7 bases; unmatched junction bases: 11. Germline V gene sequence: CDR1 SGHTS, CDR2 YDEGEE. CDR3 in amino acids: CASSSGLVVVNEQFF. CDR3 DNA sequence: TGTGCCAGCAGTTCGGGACTAGTTGTTGTAAATGAGCAGTTCTTC.

The chain combines TRBV30 with TRBJ1-1, with unresolved D. The V gene lost 4 bases and the J gene lost 1 base, with 7 bases spanning the gap. CDR3 size: 12 residues. Germline CDR1 GTSNPN, CDR2 SVGIG (reference sequence). This CDR3 reads CAWMDQNTEAFF. The CDR3 coding sequence is TGTGCCTGGATGGACCAGAACACTGAAGCTTTCTTT.

DNA for the CDR3: TGTGCCAGCAGCCCCCACGGGGCCGGGGAGCTGTTTTTT. Its translation is CASSPHGAGELFF. The chain couples TRBV7-9 to TRBJ2-2; D is perhaps TRBD2 (5 bases). The germline CDR1 and CDR2 sequences are SEHNR and FQNEAQ (reference sequence). Trimming left V 5 bases short and J 6 bases short, with 10 bases between. This CDR3 region has 13 residues. Drawing the rest from reference TRBV7-9 and TRBJ2-2, the complete variable domain is DTGVSQNPRHKITKRGQNVTFRCDPISEHNRLYWYRQTLGQGPEFLTYFQNEAQLEKSRLLSDRFSAERPKGSFSTLEIQRTEQGDSAMYLCASSPHGAGELFFGEGSRLTVL.

The rearrangement uses TRBV25-1 and TRBJ2-3; TRBD1 is a possible D gene (6 bases). V lost 2 bases and J 5 bases, leaving 11 bases between the germline ends. The germline V gene has CDR1 MGHDK and CDR2 SYGVNS. The CDR3 loop spans 14 amino acids. The CDR3 coding sequence is TGTGCCAGCAGTGAACGCCAGGGGTTAGATACGCAGTATTTT. Translated, it gives CASSERQGLDTQYF.

The rearrangement uses TRBV5-1 and TRBJ2-4; 13 bases line up with TRBD2. The V gene's germline CDR1 is SGHRS and CDR2 YFSETQ. CDR3 length equals 20 residues. J was trimmed by 0 bases and V by 0 bases; bases with no gene match: 9. The CDR3 sequence is CASSLDRLAGGALAKNIQYF. In DNA, the CDR3 is TGCGCCAGCAGCTTGGATCGACTAGCGGGAGGCGCACTAGCCAAAAACATTCAGTACTTC.

The J gene is TRBJ1-1, the V gene TRBV28; no firm D call. The V gene's germline CDR1 is MDHEN and CDR2 SYDVKM. This CDR3 comprises 17 residues. Trimming pared 2 bases from V and 1 base from J, leaving 17 bases between. CDR3 region: CASSLEIYDSRNTEAFF. CDR3 sequence (DNA): TGTGCCAGCAGTTTAGAAATCTATGATTCCAGGAACACTGAAGCTTTCTTT.

The chain is built from TRBV27 and TRBJ2-3; D is perhaps TRBD1 (6 bases). The germline gives CDR1 MNHEY, CDR2 SMNVEV (reference sequence). The CDR3 runs to 13 residues. V shed 3 bases and J shed 7 bases, with 11 bases lying between them. In DNA, the CDR3 is TGTGCCAGCAGTTTCCACAGGGAATATACGCAGTATTTT. It specifies CASSFHREYTQYF.